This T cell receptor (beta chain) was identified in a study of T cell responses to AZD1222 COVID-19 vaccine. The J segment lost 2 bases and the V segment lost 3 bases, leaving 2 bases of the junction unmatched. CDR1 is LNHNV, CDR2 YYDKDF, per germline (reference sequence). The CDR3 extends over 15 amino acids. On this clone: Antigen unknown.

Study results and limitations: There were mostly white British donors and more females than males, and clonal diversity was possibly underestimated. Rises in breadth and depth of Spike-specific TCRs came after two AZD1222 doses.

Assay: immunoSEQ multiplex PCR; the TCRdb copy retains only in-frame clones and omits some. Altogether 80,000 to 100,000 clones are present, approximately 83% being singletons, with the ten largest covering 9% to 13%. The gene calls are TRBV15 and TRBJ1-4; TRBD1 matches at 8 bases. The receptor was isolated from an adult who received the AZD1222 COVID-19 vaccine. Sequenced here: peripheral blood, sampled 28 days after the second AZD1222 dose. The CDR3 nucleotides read TGTGCCACCAGCAGGGACAGGGCGACTAATGAAAAACTGTTTTTT. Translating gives CATSRDRATNEKLFF.